These 11 T cell receptor beta chains came from one sample sequenced in a study of cytomegalovirus exposure and HLA in healthy donors. With 60 Vbeta and 13 Jbeta primers, the PCR was carried out. TCRdb's copy holds only in-frame clones and misses some; the assay was immunoSEQ multiplex PCR. The sample holds roughly 180,000 clones; around 76% are singletons and the top ten take about 2.5%. The sequenced sample consisted of PBMCs. These receptors were collected from a woman aged 25 to 45 in good health and CMV-seropositive.

This clone showed up just once. J is TRBJ1-6 and V is TRBV9; 7 bases align to TRBD1. Germline V gene data show CDR1 as SGDLS and CDR2 as YYNGEE. The CDR3 sequence is 15 residues long. Trimming cost V 0 bases and J 9 bases; bases outside gene matches: 6. As DNA, the CDR3 is TGTGCCAGCAGCGTAGAAACAGGGGTGGGTTCACCCCTCCACTTT. This gives the protein CASSVETGVGSPLHF.

V is TRBV5-1 and J is TRBJ2-5; 9 positions match TRBD1. The CDR3 covers 16 residues. Germline loops: CDR1 SGHRS, CDR2 YFSETQ. Unmatched junction bases numbered 8, after V lost 3 bases and J lost 2 bases. The chain's CDR3 is CASSSRQGGYQETQYF. The CDR3 bases are TGCGCCAGCAGCTCACGACAGGGGGGTTATCAAGAGACCCAGTACTTC.

This clone was found once. The chain has TRBV5-4 and TRBJ2-1, with 10 bases that match TRBD1. V was pared by 4 bases and J by 9 bases, with 10 bases of the junction left unmatched. The CDR3 extends over 15 amino acids. Germline lookup yields CDR1 SGHNT and CDR2 YYREEE (reference sequence). CDR3 in amino acids: CASSAGTGAGSEQFF. The DNA of the CDR3 is TGTGCCAGCAGCGCCGGGACAGGGGCCGGGAGTGAGCAGTTCTTC.

The gene calls are TRBV9 and TRBJ2-6; TRBD1 aligns across 7 bases. The CDR3 has 15 residues. From germline, CDR1 is SGDLS and CDR2 YYNGEE. Trimming at V came to 5 bases and at J to 4 bases, leaving 6 bases not matched to a gene. The CDR3 coding sequence is TGTGCCAGCAGAGCGACAGGGTCCGGGGCCAACGTCCTGACTTTC. Its translation: CASRATGSGANVLTF.

The chain couples TRBV5-6 to TRBJ2-5; TRBD2 matches 11 bases. The CDR3 runs to 15 residues. Germline values: CDR1 SGHDT, CDR2 YYEEEE. The J segment lost 4 bases and the V segment lost 4 bases, leaving 6 bases of the junction unmatched. CDR3 nucleotide sequence: TGTGCCAGCAGCCTTAGCGGGGGGGCGAGAGAGACCCAGTACTTC. This encodes CASSLSGGARETQYF.

This clone was seen a single time. Different DNA sequences within this sample yield the same CDR3. This rearrangement joins TRBV6-4 to TRBJ2-7; D unclear. Per the germline V gene, CDR1 is MRHNA and CDR2 is SNTAGT. The CDR3 is made up of 13 amino acids. The germline V and J ends were trimmed by 0 bases and 6 bases, with 9 bases remaining between them. The CDR3 reads CASSDSGQCEQYF. DNA for the CDR3: TGTGCCAGCAGTGACTCTGGGCAATGCGAGCAGTACTTC.

This chain links TRBV7-2 with TRBJ2-3; 8 nucleotides align to TRBD1. V lost 7 bases and J lost 1; bases outside the gene matches: 13. The CDR3 runs to 17 residues. The germline V gene has CDR1 SGHTA and CDR2 FQGNSA. The CDR3 DNA is TGTGCCAGCACCCCCCGGACAGGGCTCATCCGCACAGATACGCAGTATTTT. Its protein is CASTPRTGLIRTDTQYF.

The chain uses TRBV11-2 and TRBJ1-2; TRBD1 is a possible D gene (6 bases). V was clipped by 1 base and J by 3 bases, with 9 bases between them. The CDR3 is 14 residues long. Germline CDR1 and CDR2: SGHAT and FQNNGV. The CDR3 here is CASSLVAGDYGYTF. DNA of the CDR3: TGTGCCAGCAGCTTAGTTGCAGGGGACTATGGCTACACCTTC.

The CDR3 loop is CASSSGSGGYTF. The CDR3 DNA reads TGTGCCAGCAGTTCGGGGTCTGGGGGCTACACCTTC. This rearrangement joins TRBV28 to TRBJ1-2; D is uncertain. The CDR3 covers 12 residues. V gave up 4 bases and J gave up 8 bases, with 11 bases separating them. Germline CDR1 and CDR2: MDHEN and SYDVKM.

In DNA form, the CDR3 reads TGTGCCAGCACCTTAAGGCCTCGGGATTCACCCCTCCACTTT. It is translated as CASTLRPRDSPLHF. The gene calls are TRBV28 and TRBJ1-6; the D is unclear. With 7 bases removed from V and 8 bases from J, the gap between germline ends came to 15 bases. Germline V CDR1 and CDR2: MDHEN, SYDVKM. There are 14 residues in the CDR3. The whole variable domain, filled in from reference TRBV28 and TRBJ1-6, reads DVKVTQSSRYLVKRTGEKVFLECVQDMDHENMFWYRQDPGLGLRLIYFSYDVKMKEKGDIPEGYSVSREKKERFSLILESASTNQTSMYLCASTLRPRDSPLHFGNGTRLTVT.

The chain links TRBV6-6 to TRBJ2-1, with D maybe TRBD2 (6 bases). The CDR3 runs 14 residues. CDR1 and CDR2 (germline): MNHNY, SVGAGI (reference sequence). V dropped 7 bases and J dropped 0 bases, with 10 bases sitting between them. The CDR3 bases are TGTGCCAGCATTCGGGGGTCCTCCTACAATGAGCAGTTCTTC. This encodes CASIRGSSYNEQFF.